The sequence of this T cell receptor (beta chain) was determined in a study of T-cell reconstitution after alpha-beta-depleted transplantation in children. This clonotype was counted at least ten times. TCRbeta library preparation incorporated unique molecular identifiers. In TCRdb, the PCR reads were re-called with MiXCR into one record per CDR3 protein. The sample consists of nearly 400,000 distinct CDR3 sequences, roughly 20% of them appearing once. Looked up from germline, CDR1 is SGHDT and CDR2 is YYEEEE. The V gene lost 4 bases and the J gene lost 5 bases, with 19 bases spanning the gap. The CDR3 has 15 amino acids.

The V call is TRBV5-6, the J call TRBJ2-7; a possible D gene is TRBD1 (7 bases). Material: PBMCs from the stem cell graft donor, obtained from the stem cell graft. The receptor was isolated from a human donor who donated a stem cell graft to a child with acute myeloid leukemia. Here the CDR3 DNA reads TGTGCCAGCAGCGGAAACCCGACAGGGAGGAACGAGCAGTACTTC. This translates into CASSGNPTGRNEQYF.